Listed below are T cell receptor beta chains from one sample, sequenced in a study of OX40 agonist ivuxolimab in advanced cancers. Measured with immunoSEQ multiplex PCR; TCRdb has only the in-frame clones, and not every one. The table has over 80,000 clones, 75% to 90% seen once. The sample was CD4+ or CD8+ T cells sorted from blood, taken in a trial of the OX40 agonist ivuxolimab. Receptors originate from an adult with an advanced solid tumor such as melanoma, head and neck, liver or kidney cancer. Each CDR3 is given with its conserved first and last residue. D genes are given only for firm matches. Expanded clones get a size class; other rows say once, few or many, or leave the size out.

j_gene: TRBJ2-4; abundance: -; len: 14; d_gene: TRBD1; v_gene: TRBV5-8; CDR3aa: CASSQGQGPAVRYF; CDR3nt: TGTGCCAGCAGCCAGGGACAGGGGCCGGCAGTTCGGTACTTC
j_gene: TRBJ2-7; abundance: -; len: 14; d_gene: -; v_gene: TRBV6-5; CDR3aa: CASSRGGEGYEQYF; CDR3nt: TGTGCCAGCTCAAGGGGGGGAGAGGGCTACGAGCAGTACTTC
j_gene: TRBJ2-6; abundance: -; len: 14; d_gene: -; v_gene: TRBV19; CDR3aa: CASSITPGANVLTF; CDR3nt: TGTGCCAGTAGTATAACTCCTGGGGCCAACGTCCTGACTTTC
j_gene: TRBJ1-1; abundance: -; len: 14; d_gene: TRBD1; v_gene: TRBV19; CDR3aa: CASSKPTGTVEAFF; CDR3nt: TGTGCCAGTAGTAAGCCGACAGGGACAGTTGAAGCTTTCTTT
j_gene: TRBJ2-7; abundance: -; len: 15; d_gene: TRBD2; v_gene: TRBV11-2; CDR3aa: CASTTLAGVSYEQYF; CDR3nt: TGTGCCAGCACCACCTTAGCGGGGGTCTCCTACGAGCAGTACTTC
j_gene: TRBJ1-4; abundance: once; len: 13; d_gene: -; v_gene: TRBV19; CDR3aa: CASERQRNEKLFF; CDR3nt: TGTGCCAGCGAGAGACAGCGGAATGAAAAACTGTTTTTT
j_gene: TRBJ1-2; abundance: -; len: 14; d_gene: -; v_gene: TRBV5-1; CDR3aa: CASSGGGRDSGYTF; CDR3nt: TGCGCCAGCTCCGGAGGCGGTCGAGACAGTGGCTACACCTTC
j_gene: TRBJ1-2; abundance: once; len: 14; d_gene: -; v_gene: TRBV6-6; CDR3aa: CASRPPGTGYGYTF; CDR3nt: TGTGCCAGCAGGCCTCCTGGGACGGGCTATGGCTACACCTTC
j_gene: TRBJ1-2; abundance: -; len: 14; d_gene: -; v_gene: TRBV28; CDR3aa: CASIEPGAPYGYTF; CDR3nt: TGTGCCAGCATCGAACCTGGGGCGCCCTATGGCTACACCTTC
j_gene: TRBJ2-1; abundance: few; len: 15; d_gene: -; v_gene: TRBV11-2; CDR3aa: CASSPTAGANNEQFF; CDR3nt: TGTGCCAGCAGCCCCACGGCAGGGGCCAACAATGAGCAGTTCTTC
j_gene: TRBJ2-3; abundance: -; len: 13; d_gene: -; v_gene: TRBV28; CDR3aa: CASSSGSTDTQYF; CDR3nt: TGTGCCAGCAGTAGCGGTTCCACAGATACGCAGTATTTT
j_gene: TRBJ1-1; abundance: -; len: 14; d_gene: TRBD1; v_gene: TRBV10-1; CDR3aa: CASSAYRGNTEAFF; CDR3nt: TGCGCCAGCAGTGCGTACAGGGGGAACACTGAAGCTTTCTTT
j_gene: TRBJ2-7; abundance: once; len: 14; d_gene: -; v_gene: TRBV5-1; CDR3aa: CASSPAGGPYEQYF; CDR3nt: TGCGCCAGCAGCCCGGCAGGGGGGCCCTACGAGCAGTACTTC
j_gene: TRBJ2-4; abundance: -; len: 15; d_gene: TRBD1; v_gene: TRBV6-1; CDR3aa: CASRTTGASKNIQYF; CDR3nt: TGTGCCAGCAGGACCACAGGGGCTTCCAAAAACATTCAGTACTTC
j_gene: TRBJ1-4; abundance: -; len: 12; d_gene: -; v_gene: TRBV2; CDR3aa: CASSYVQEKLFF; CDR3nt: TGTGCCAGCAGCTACGTTCAGGAAAAACTGTTTTTT
j_gene: TRBJ1-5; abundance: -; len: 16; d_gene: TRBD1; v_gene: TRBV6-1; CDR3aa: CASSDWTGQVGQPQHF; CDR3nt: TGTGCCAGCAGTGATTGGACAGGGCAAGTCGGGCAGCCCCAGCATTTT